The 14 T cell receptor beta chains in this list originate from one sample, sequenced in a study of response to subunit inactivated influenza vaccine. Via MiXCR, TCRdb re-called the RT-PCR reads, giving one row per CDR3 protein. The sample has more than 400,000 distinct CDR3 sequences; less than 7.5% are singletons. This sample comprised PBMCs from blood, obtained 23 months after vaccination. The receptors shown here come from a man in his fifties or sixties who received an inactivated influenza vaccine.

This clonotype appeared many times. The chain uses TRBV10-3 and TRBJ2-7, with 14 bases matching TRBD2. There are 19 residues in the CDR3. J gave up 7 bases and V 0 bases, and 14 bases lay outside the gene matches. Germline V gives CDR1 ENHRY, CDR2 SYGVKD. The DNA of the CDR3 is TGTGCCATCAGTGAGTCGAGGACATCCGGGACTAGCGGGAGTATGGAGCAGTACTTC. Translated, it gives CAISESRTSGTSGSMEQYF.

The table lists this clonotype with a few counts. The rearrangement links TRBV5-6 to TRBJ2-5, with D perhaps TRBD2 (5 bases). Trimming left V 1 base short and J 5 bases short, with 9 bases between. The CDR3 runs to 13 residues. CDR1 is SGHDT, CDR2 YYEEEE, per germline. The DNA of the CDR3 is TGTGCCAGCAGCTTGATCGGGGTGGAGACCCAGTACTTC. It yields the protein CASSLIGVETQYF.

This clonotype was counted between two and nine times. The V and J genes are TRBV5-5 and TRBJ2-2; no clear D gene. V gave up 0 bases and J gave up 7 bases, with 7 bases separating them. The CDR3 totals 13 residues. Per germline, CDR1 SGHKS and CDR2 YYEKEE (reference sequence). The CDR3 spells CASSLVFGGELFF. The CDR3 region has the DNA TGTGCCAGCAGCTTGGTTTTTGGCGGGGAGCTGTTTTTT.

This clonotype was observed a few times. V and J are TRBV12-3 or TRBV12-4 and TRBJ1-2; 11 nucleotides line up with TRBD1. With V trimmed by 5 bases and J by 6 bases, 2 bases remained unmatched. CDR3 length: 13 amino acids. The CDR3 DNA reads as TGTGCCAGCAGTCGGGGACAGGGGGATGGCTACACCTTC. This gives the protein CASSRGQGDGYTF.

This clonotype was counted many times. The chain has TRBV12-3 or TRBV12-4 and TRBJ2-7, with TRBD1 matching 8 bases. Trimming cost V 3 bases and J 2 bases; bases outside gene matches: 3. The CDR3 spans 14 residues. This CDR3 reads CASSFGTGAYEQYF. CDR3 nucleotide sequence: TGTGCCAGCAGTTTTGGGACAGGAGCCTACGAGCAGTACTTC.

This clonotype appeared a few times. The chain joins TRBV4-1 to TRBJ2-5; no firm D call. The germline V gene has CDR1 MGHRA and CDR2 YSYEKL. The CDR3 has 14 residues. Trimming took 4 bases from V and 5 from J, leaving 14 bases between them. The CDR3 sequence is CASSLVIFQETQYF. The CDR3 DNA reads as TGCGCCAGCAGCCTAGTAATCTTTCAGGAGACCCAGTACTTC.

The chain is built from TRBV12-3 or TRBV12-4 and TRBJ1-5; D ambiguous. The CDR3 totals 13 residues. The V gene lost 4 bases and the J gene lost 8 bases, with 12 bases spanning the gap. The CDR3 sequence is CASSWAAEEPQHF. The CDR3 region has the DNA TGTGCCAGCAGTTGGGCCGCCGAGGAGCCCCAGCATTTT.

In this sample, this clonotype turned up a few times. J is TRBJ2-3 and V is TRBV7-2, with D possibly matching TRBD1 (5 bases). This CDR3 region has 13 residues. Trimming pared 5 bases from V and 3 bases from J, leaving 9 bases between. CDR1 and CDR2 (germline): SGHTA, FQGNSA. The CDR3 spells CASSTRQTDTQYF. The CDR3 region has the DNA TGTGCCAGCAGCACCCGACAGACAGATACGCAGTATTTT.

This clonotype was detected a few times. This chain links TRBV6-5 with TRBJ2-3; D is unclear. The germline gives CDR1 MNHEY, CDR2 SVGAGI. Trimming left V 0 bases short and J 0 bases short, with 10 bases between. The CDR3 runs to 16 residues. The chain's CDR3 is CASSYSSGKSTDTQYF. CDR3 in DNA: TGTGCCAGCAGTTACTCGTCGGGTAAAAGCACAGATACGCAGTATTTT.

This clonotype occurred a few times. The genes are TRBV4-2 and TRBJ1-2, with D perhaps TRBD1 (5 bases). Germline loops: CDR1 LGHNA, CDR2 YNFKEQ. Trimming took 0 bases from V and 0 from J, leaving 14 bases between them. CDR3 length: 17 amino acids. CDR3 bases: TGTGCCAGCAGCCAAGATCGGTCGGGGCTAGCTAACTATGGCTACACCTTC. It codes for CASSQDRSGLANYGYTF.

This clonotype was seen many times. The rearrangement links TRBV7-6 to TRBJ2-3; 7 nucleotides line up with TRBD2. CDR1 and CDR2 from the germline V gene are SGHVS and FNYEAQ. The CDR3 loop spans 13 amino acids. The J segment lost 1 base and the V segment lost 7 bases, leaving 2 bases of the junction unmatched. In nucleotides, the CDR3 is TGTGCCAGCAAACGGGGGGGCACAGATACGCAGTATTTT. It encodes CASKRGGTDTQYF.

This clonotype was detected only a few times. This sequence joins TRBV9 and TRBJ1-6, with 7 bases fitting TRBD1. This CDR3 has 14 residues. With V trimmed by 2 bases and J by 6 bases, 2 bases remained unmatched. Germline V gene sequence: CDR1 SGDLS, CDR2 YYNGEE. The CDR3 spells CASSVGTVNSPLHF. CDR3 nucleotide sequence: TGTGCCAGCAGCGTCGGGACAGTTAATTCACCCCTCCACTTT.

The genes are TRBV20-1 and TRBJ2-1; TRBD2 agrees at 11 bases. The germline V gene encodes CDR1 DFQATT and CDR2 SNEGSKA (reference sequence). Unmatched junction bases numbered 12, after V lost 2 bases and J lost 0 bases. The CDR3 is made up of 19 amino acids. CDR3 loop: CSARPWTSGPTSSYNEQFF. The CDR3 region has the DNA TGCAGTGCTAGACCCTGGACTAGCGGGCCCACCAGCTCCTACAATGAGCAGTTCTTC.

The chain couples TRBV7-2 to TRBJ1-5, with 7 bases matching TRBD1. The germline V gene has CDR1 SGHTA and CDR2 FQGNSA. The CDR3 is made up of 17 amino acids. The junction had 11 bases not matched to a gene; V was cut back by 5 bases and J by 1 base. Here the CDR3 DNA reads TGTGCCAGCAGCCCGCGTGCCGGGACAGCGAGCAATCAGCCCCAGCATTTT. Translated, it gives CASSPRAGTASNQPQHF.